Here is one T cell receptor (beta chain) with its context. The target antigen is unknown. V was pared by 0 bases and J by 1 base, with 4 bases between. The germline V gene encodes CDR1 WNHNN and CDR2 SYGVQD (reference sequence). This CDR3 comprises 14 residues. The data were obtained in a study of cytomegalovirus exposure and HLA in healthy donors. Both 60 Vbeta primers and 13 Jbeta primers went into the PCR. Clones were read by immunoSEQ multiplex PCR, and TCRdb kept only the in-frame ones, dropping some. The sample table sets out 130,000 to 150,000 clones. Study-level points and caveats: Previously analyzed data showed that most TCR beta V segments were productive at a frequency of about 90% or about 30%. Altogether, 150 to 200 TCR beta chains were recorded as cytomegalovirus-associated. The number of N-insertions in an Asian-associated ancestry cluster was reportedly below the 666-donor mean in a later analysis.

J is TRBJ1-3 and V is TRBV10-1; D remains ambiguous. Sequencing was carried out using PBMCs. The TCR comes from a man aged 35 to 55 in good health and CMV-seronegative. The CDR3 spells CASSESSSGNTIYF. For the CDR3, the DNA is TGCGCCAGCAGTGAGTCGTCGTCTGGAAACACCATATATTTT.